One T cell receptor beta chain is described in this entry. Its antigen is undetermined. The assay was carried out at the deep level. TCRdb's copy holds only in-frame clones and misses some; the assay was immunoSEQ multiplex PCR. The data contain about 2 million clones, roughly 94% of them singletons. This CDR3 is built from 19 residues. The ends lost 1 base at V and 1 base at J; junction bases unmatched: 9. Germline V lookup: CDR1 SGHAT, CDR2 FQNNGV. Naive CD8 cells, CD45RO-negative and positively selected for CCR7, excluded terminally differentiated effector memory CD45RA+ cells. This record belongs to a study of shared clonotypes between healthy human individuals. Study findings and constraints: Among donors, sharing of clonotypes was expected to be affected by sequencing depth. When compared with the clonotypes that were shared by all four sorted-subset donors, the non-shared clonotypes turned out to have lower generation probabilities. Some naive CD4 clonotypes, roughly 4.5%, turned up in common across four donors.

The chain employs TRBV11-2 and TRBJ2-7; 14 bases fit TRBD2. The TCR originated in a man younger than 35 in good health. Sequencing was performed on naive CD8+ T cells sorted from blood. The CDR3, as DNA: TGTGCCAGCAGCTTAGTGGGCCCCGGGACTAGCGGGAGTTCCTACGAGCAGTACTTC. Protein: CASSLVGPGTSGSSYEQYF.